A selection of T cell receptor beta chains follows, all from one sample in a study of human CD8 memory T cell subsets. TCRdb re-called the 5' RACE reads and gives one entry per CDR3 protein, without DNA. This sample's clone table lists approximately 9,000 distinct CDR3 sequences. The material sequenced was CD8+ T cells from PBMCs. Every receptor here comes from a human donor in good health. The CDR3 runs from the conserved cysteine through the conserved F or W. The order of the fields is V gene, clone size, CDR3 length, J gene, CDR3 protein. A clone size is listed for some rows: how often the clone was seen (once, few, many), or a class if it is expanded.

TRBV6-1	NA	16	TRBJ2-7	CASSGAVTSGSYEQYF
TRBV4-1	NA	16	TRBJ2-7	CASSELAGTGSYEQYF
TRBV29-1	medium-sized	15	TRBJ2-3	CSVDGLAGVTDTQYF
TRBV7-2	NA	14	TRBJ2-1	CASSPGTTHNEQFF
TRBV7-9	NA	15	TRBJ2-7	CASSAPQGSLYEQYF
TRBV9	NA	16	TRBJ2-3	CASSPRSAVSTDTQYF
TRBV4-1	NA	16	TRBJ2-7	CASSQDWDRGTYEQYF
TRBV6-2/TRBV6-3	NA	17	TRBJ2-7	CASSYSSQTPISYEQYF
TRBV29-1	NA	11	TRBJ2-6	CSVFKSNVLTF
TRBV6-5	NA	15	TRBJ1-1	CASSYSWTADTEAFF
TRBV6-2/TRBV6-3	NA	16	TRBJ1-1	CASRDATQAGNTEAFF
TRBV12-3/TRBV12-4	medium-sized	14	TRBJ1-5	CASSRDPGSQPQHF
TRBV12-3/TRBV12-4	NA	15	TRBJ2-7	CASSPQGAYPYEQYF
TRBV18	medium-sized	14	TRBJ2-7	CASPARDLPYEQYF